This T cell receptor (beta chain) was observed in a study of Tregs in tolerant kidney transplant recipients (dated 2019 in TCRdb). A note on the overall study: Additional Treg samples were obtained from a 3-day mixed lymphocyte reaction with belatacept, in some cases followed by a roughly five-day donor restimulation, before recipient CD4+CD25+CD127- cells were sorted. During sorting of primary belatacept mixed lymphocyte reaction cultures, recipient cells were distinguished from donor cells with antibodies. The study used TCRbeta sequencing to identify donor-specific regulatory T cells before combined kidney and bone marrow transplantation, then tracked those cells after transplant. Several methods of expanding Tregs specific for an allogeneic donor were compared by TCRbeta repertoire sequencing in a few healthy controls. Paper-wide results and their limitations: Although technical replication error seemed to be minimal, the question of biological reproducibility was not addressed directly. Expanding Tregs with activated donor B cells appeared to identify the most biologically relevant and donor-specific TCRbeta repertoire. Because only a small number of patients were included, the study had limitations, and the results will need to be validated in larger populations as well as under other immunosuppression protocols.

Points on this clone: The antigen it binds to is not known. Base quality data are lacking; no much larger clone is found one base away.

Healthy control blood came either as purchased buffy coats or from healthy volunteers. Healthy control blood was processed to PBMCs by Ficoll density gradient and cryopreserved, and patient PBMCs were collected before and after transplant. In the germline V gene, CDR1 corresponds to KGHSH and CDR2 to LQKENI. The CDR3, from cysteine to phenylalanine, totals 17 residues. Here the CDR3 DNA is all that survives: 51 bases in frame from base 1. V and J lose 3 bases and 5 bases, and a span of 22 bases separates them. For TCRbeta CDR3 sequencing, genomic DNA from the sorted cells was extracted using the QIAGEN DNeasy Blood and Tissue Kit. High-throughput TCRbeta CDR3 sequencing, which included PCR amplification with bias correction and internal controls, was done commercially through immunoSEQ. As for the authors' bioinformatics: Unique productive TCRbeta sequences were defined by CDR3 nucleotide sequence where primers matched, otherwise by CDR3 amino acid sequence with Vbeta and Jbeta genes. Donor-reactive sequences were defined as at least 5-fold expanded in CFSE-low cells versus unstimulated cells, with frequency of at least 0.01% in CFSE-low cells. Jensen-Shannon divergence, calculated on the top 100 TCRbeta sequences ranked by frequency, was used to quantify repertoire divergence. For samples with multiple sequencing runs, sorting error was corrected in each run separately before the runs were combined. TCRdb carries this immuneACCESS record with in-frame sequences only. Its versions omit some clonotypes, under half of them owing to an unresolved V gene in the studies checked, with the rest unexplained. V, J and clone size are taken as reported in that table, and D and trimming were inferred from the DNA itself. Here the sample has under 50,000 clones; roughly 95% occur a single time. The ten top clones hold approximately 0.41% of the sample.

This chain joins TRBV18 to TRBJ2-5; TRBD2 might be the D gene, on 5 matching bases. This receptor was obtained from a human donor in good health. Material for sequencing was Tregs from blood cultured with allogeneic cells. The CDR3 corresponds to CASSPYFPSGAGETQYF. The sequence in DNA is TGTGCCAGCTCACCTTATTTCCCAAGCGGAGCCGGGGAGACCCAGTACTTC.